The rows below give T cell receptor beta chains drawn from one sample of a study of T-cell memory formation after mild COVID-19. One entry per CDR3 protein results from TCRdb running MiXCR on the 5' RACE reads. The data show under 200,000 distinct CDR3 sequences, with approximately 10% seen just once and approximately 4% held by the top ten. Sequencing used PBMCs or a T cell subset sorted from them (not recorded which). Every receptor here comes from a man younger than 35 who had mild COVID-19 (a few samples of this study predate the infection). Cell type and time point are not known. Both conserved end residues are part of each CDR3. The D gene is left open where the match is weak. A row's size may be missing; if present it is once, few, many or a size class.

>TRBJ2-3|.|TRBV20-1|.
TGCAGTGCTAGGGACACAGATACGCAGTATTTT
CSARDTDTQYF
>TRBJ2-1|many|TRBV7-2|TRBD1
TGTGCCAGCAGCTTCGCGAGGACAGGGGGCAATGAGCAGTTCTTC
CASSFARTGGNEQFF
>TRBJ2-3|many|TRBV7-2|.
TGTGCCAGCAGCCCAAGGGGCGCAGATACGCAGTATTTT
CASSPRGADTQYF
>TRBJ1-4|many|TRBV5-1|.
TGCGCCAGCAGCTTGGCTCCTCAGGGCGGCGAAAAACTGTTTTTT
CASSLAPQGGEKLFF
>TRBJ2-1|few|TRBV11-2|TRBD1
TGTGCCAGCAGCTTAGGGGGGACAGGTTTGGAGCAGTTCTTC
CASSLGGTGLEQFF
>TRBJ1-4|.|TRBV29-1|TRBD1
TGCAGCGTGGGCCCGGGACAGGGAAAACTGTTTTTT
CSVGPGQGKLFF
>TRBJ2-3|.|TRBV5-1|.
TGCGCCAGCATACTCAACCCCGGTCGGGACACAGATACGCAGTATTTT
CASILNPGRDTDTQYF
>TRBJ2-3|.|TRBV5-1|.
TGCGCCAGCAGCTCACAGAGCAGCACAGATACGCAGTATTTT
CASSSQSSTDTQYF
>TRBJ1-5|few|TRBV20-1|.
TGCAGTGCTAGCGTAGGCCCTAGCAATCAGCCCCAGCATTTT
CSASVGPSNQPQHF
>TRBJ2-7|many|TRBV3-1|TRBD2
TGTGCCAGCAGCCAAGCCACTAGCGTATACGAGCAGTACTTC
CASSQATSVYEQYF
>TRBJ1-5|.|TRBV7-9|TRBD1
TGTGCCAGCAGCCCTGGACAGGGTGAGAGCAATCAGCCCCAGCATTTT
CASSPGQGESNQPQHF
>TRBJ1-2|many|TRBV7-2|.
TGTGCCAGCAGCCCCCAGACAGAGTATTCTGGCTACACCTTC
CASSPQTEYSGYTF
>TRBJ2-4|once|TRBV20-1|.
TGCAGTGCCGGACCACGGGGGCTAAACATTCAGTACTTC
CSAGPRGLNIQYF
>TRBJ2-5|.|TRBV5-1|.
TGCGCCAGCAGGCGGGACACACAAGAGACCCAGTACTTC
CASRRDTQETQYF
>TRBJ1-1|.|TRBV7-9|.
TGTGCCAGCAGCTTAACGGGGTCGGCTGAAGCTTTCTTT
CASSLTGSAEAFF
>TRBJ2-3|few|TRBV15|.
TGTGCCACCAGCCGAGAGGAGGTGAGGAGCACAGATACGCAGTATTTT
CATSREEVRSTDTQYF
>TRBJ1-1|many|TRBV15|TRBD1
TGTGCCACCAGCCCCCTGACAGGGGTCAACACTGAAGCTTTCTTT
CATSPLTGVNTEAFF
>TRBJ2-1|few|TRBV5-5|.
TGTGCCAGCAGCTTGGTGGAGGGTGGGATTCTCTCCTACAATGAGCAGTTCTTC
CASSLVEGGILSYNEQFF
>TRBJ2-5|many|TRBV5-1|.
TGCGCCAGCAGAAACGCCCCGGGAGAGACCCAGTACTTC
CASRNAPGETQYF
>TRBJ2-5|few|TRBV5-4|.
TGTGCCAGCTTAATTACGGGCCGCGAGGATCGGGAGACCCAGTACTTC
CASLITGREDRETQYF
>TRBJ1-2|.|TRBV5-1|.
TGCGCCAGCAGCTTATCGACAACCTATAACTATGGCTACACCTTC
CASSLSTTYNYGYTF
>TRBJ1-3|.|TRBV18|.
TGTGCCAGCTCACCAAACTTCGCCCCTGGAAACACCATATATTTT
CASSPNFAPGNTIYF
>TRBJ2-7|few|TRBV18|.
TGTGCCAGCTCACCACCGTCCATATCACCCTACGAGCAGTACTTC
CASSPPSISPYEQYF
>TRBJ2-1|.|TRBV6-5|.
TGTGCCAGCAGGCAGGGTTTCTACAATGAGCAGTTCTTC
CASRQGFYNEQFF
>TRBJ2-1|.|TRBV4-1|TRBD2
TGCGCCAGCAGCCAAGGCCGGCTAGCGGGGGACAATGAGCAGTTCTTC
CASSQGRLAGDNEQFF
>TRBJ1-1|few|TRBV5-1|.
TGCGCCAGCAGCCTCGGACAGATTATGAACACTGAAGCTTTCTTT
CASSLGQIMNTEAFF
>TRBJ1-2|.|TRBV29-1|.
TGCAGCGTTGTATCTACCGGGGAGGGTGGCTACACCTTC
CSVVSTGEGGYTF
>TRBJ2-3|.|TRBV7-3|.
TGTGCCAGCAGCCGTACGTATTTT
CASSRTYF
>TRBJ1-2|few|TRBV7-9|.
TGTGCCAGCAGCTCACACCGGGCCGGCGACGGCTACACCTTC
CASSSHRAGDGYTF
>TRBJ1-3|many|TRBV10-3|.
TGTGCCATCAGTGGCCAACAGGGTAGCTCTGGAAACACCATATATTTT
CAISGQQGSSGNTIYF
>TRBJ1-5|.|TRBV4-1|.
TGCGCCAGCAGCCAAGAAGTTAAACAGCCCCAGCATTTT
CASSQEVKQPQHF
>TRBJ2-1|.|TRBV29-1|TRBD1
TGCAGCGTTGAAGGATACAGGGGGCAAACAGTCATCAATGAGCAGTTCTTC
CSVEGYRGQTVINEQFF
>TRBJ2-3|few|TRBV5-6|.
TGTGCCAGCAGCCTTGGGGCAGTAGATTTTAGCACAGATACGCAGTATTTT
CASSLGAVDFSTDTQYF
>TRBJ2-2|few|TRBV7-8|.
TGTGCCAGCAGCTTAGCGTATGGGCAGGCCTCCCGGGAGCTGTTTTTT
CASSLAYGQASRELFF
>TRBJ1-4|many|TRBV5-1|.
TGCGCCAGCAGCTTGGGACTAGGAGAGGGAGAAAAACTGTTTTTT
CASSLGLGEGEKLFF
>TRBJ2-1|few|TRBV28|.
TGTGCCAGCAGTGCCCCTGCCTCCTACAATGAGCAGTTCTTC
CASSAPASYNEQFF
>TRBJ2-1|.|TRBV5-1|.
TGCGCCAGCAGCCCCACCGGGACTGGCTACAATGAGCAGTTCTTC
CASSPTGTGYNEQFF
>TRBJ2-3|few|TRBV11-2|TRBD2
TGTGCCAGCAGCTGGGCGGGGGGGAGCGCAGATACGCAGTATTTT
CASSWAGGSADTQYF
>TRBJ2-7|few|TRBV14|.
TGTGCCAGCAACCGCCAGGGAAGGAACGAGCAGTACTTC
CASNRQGRNEQYF
>TRBJ1-2|many|TRBV4-2|.
TGTGCCAGCAGGTCGACGGGGTCCTATGGCTACACCTTC
CASRSTGSYGYTF
>TRBJ2-5|.|TRBV2|TRBD1
TGTGCCAGCAGTGAGTCGGGACAGGGGACCCAGTACTTC
CASSESGQGTQYF
>TRBJ2-1|many|TRBV3-1|TRBD2
TGTGCCAGCAGCCCGGTAGCGGGGGAGCAGTTCTTC
CASSPVAGEQFF
>TRBJ2-3|.|TRBV29-1|.
TGCAGCGTGGTCCCCCCCGCAGATACGCAGTATTTT
CSVVPPADTQYF
>TRBJ2-1|few|TRBV7-9|.
TGTGCCAGCAGCCAAGGGCCATCGACATACAATGAGCAGTTCTTC
CASSQGPSTYNEQFF
>TRBJ1-1|.|TRBV5-1|.
TGCGCCAGCAGCTCCAGGGAAGGAGAGACTGAAGCTTTCTTT
CASSSREGETEAFF